This T cell receptor (beta chain) emerged from a study of T cell responses to AZD1222 COVID-19 vaccine. Study-level results: Among the donors, most were white British and more were female, and clonal diversity was possibly underestimated.

As regards this clone: Its antigen is not identified.

V gave up 6 bases and J gave up 7 bases; unmatched junction bases: 16. Germline V gene data show CDR1 as LNHDA and CDR2 as SQIVND (reference sequence). CDR3 size: 17 residues. Some clones are missing from TCRdb's copy, which holds only in-frame ones; the method was immunoSEQ multiplex PCR. This table holds around 60,000 clones, roughly 90% found once. The specimen was peripheral blood, collected on day 0 of AZD1222 vaccination. This TCR derives from an adult in good health. This rearrangement joins TRBV19 to TRBJ1-5; 9 bases align to TRBD1. CDR3 bases: TGTGCCAGTAGCCGAGAGGGGACAGGGCTCCTGGGACAGCCCCAGCATTTT. It specifies CASSREGTGLLGQPQHF.